One T cell receptor (beta chain) is described in this entry. Its antigen is as yet unknown. The CDR3 extends 3 residues past the end of the read, so its final part is completed from the germline J gene. This record belongs to a study of T cell clonality in common variable immunodeficiency. The CDR3 is made up of 13 amino acids. Germline V gene data show CDR1 as SEHNR and CDR2 as FQNEAQ (reference sequence). The V end lost 4 bases, the J end lost 2 bases, and 8 bases lay between the germline ends. Sequencing was performed with immunoSEQ multiplex PCR; in TCRdb, only in-frame clones are kept and a portion is missing. The sample shows roughly 39,000 clones, none of them appearing just once. Study findings and constraints: Common variable immunodeficiency TCR beta sequences reportedly had fewer deletions and N-nucleotide insertions.

This chain uses TRBV7-9 with TRBJ1-1, with a weak D call TRBD1 (5 bases). Sequenced input: peripheral blood mononuclear cells. The TCR comes from a human donor with common variable immunodeficiency. CDR3 DNA, as far as it was read: TGTGCCAGCAGCTCCGACAGTAACACTGAA. Translation gives CASSSDSNTE. The whole CDR3 sequence reads CASSSDSNTEAFF.